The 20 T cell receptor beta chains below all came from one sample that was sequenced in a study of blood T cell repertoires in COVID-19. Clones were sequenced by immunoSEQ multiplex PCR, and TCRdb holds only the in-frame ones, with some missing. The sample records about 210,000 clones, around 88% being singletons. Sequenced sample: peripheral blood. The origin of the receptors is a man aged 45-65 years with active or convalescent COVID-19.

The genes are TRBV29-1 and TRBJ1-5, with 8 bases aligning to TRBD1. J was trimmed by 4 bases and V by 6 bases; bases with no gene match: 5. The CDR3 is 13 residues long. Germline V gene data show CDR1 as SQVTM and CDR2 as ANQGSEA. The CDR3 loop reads CSVRQGWNQPQHF. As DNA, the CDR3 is TGCAGCGTAAGACAGGGGTGGAATCAGCCCCAGCATTTT.

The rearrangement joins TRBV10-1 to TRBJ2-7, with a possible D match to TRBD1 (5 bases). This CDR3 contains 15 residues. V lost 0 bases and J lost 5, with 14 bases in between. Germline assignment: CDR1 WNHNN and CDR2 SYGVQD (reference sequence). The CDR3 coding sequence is TGCGCCAGCAGTGAGTCCGGCAGGGCATTCCACGAGCAGTACTTC. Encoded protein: CASSESGRAFHEQYF.

The CDR3 spells CASSIIGLGETTNEKLFF. CDR3 sequence (DNA): TGTGCCAGTAGTATAATTGGACTAGGAGAGACAACTAATGAAAAACTGTTTTTT. The chain employs TRBV19 and TRBJ1-4; no firm D call. In germline, CDR1 is LNHDA, CDR2 SQIVND (reference sequence). The CDR3 is 18 residues long. V was pared by 2 bases and J by 0 bases, with 16 bases between.

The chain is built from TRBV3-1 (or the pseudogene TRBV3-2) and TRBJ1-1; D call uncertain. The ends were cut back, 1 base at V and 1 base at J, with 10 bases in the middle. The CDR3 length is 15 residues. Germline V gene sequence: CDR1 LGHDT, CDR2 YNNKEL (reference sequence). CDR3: CASSQAGLQNTEAFF. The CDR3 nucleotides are TGTGCCAGCAGCCAAGCAGGACTCCAGAACACTGAAGCTTTCTTT.

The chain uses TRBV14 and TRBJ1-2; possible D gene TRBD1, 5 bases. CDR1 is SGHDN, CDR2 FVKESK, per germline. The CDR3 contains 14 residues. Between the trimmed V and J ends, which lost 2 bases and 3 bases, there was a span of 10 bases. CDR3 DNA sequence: TGTGCCAGCAGCCAACAGGGAATGGACTATGGCTACACCTTC. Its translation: CASSQQGMDYGYTF.

The CDR3 DNA reads as TGTGCCAGCAGCACAGGGCTCAACTATGGCTACACCTTC. Translating it yields CASSTGLNYGYTF. The chain links TRBV13 to TRBJ1-2, with D maybe TRBD1 (6 bases). Trimming pared 5 bases from V and 2 bases from J, leaving 9 bases between. The CDR3 spans 13 residues. The germline V gene has CDR1 PRHDT and CDR2 FYEKMQ (reference sequence).

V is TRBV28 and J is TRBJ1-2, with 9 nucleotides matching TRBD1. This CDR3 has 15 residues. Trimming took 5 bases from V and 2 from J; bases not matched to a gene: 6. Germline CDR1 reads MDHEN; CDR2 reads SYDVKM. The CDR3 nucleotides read TGTGCCAGCAGTCCGCCGGGACAGGGAAACTATGGCTACACCTTC. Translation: CASSPPGQGNYGYTF.

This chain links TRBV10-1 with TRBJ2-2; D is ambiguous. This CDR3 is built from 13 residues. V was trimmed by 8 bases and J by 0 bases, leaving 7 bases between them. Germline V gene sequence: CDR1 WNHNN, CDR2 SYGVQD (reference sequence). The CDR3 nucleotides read TGCGCCAGCTCCATTTCGAACACCGGGGAGCTGTTTTTT. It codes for CASSISNTGELFF.

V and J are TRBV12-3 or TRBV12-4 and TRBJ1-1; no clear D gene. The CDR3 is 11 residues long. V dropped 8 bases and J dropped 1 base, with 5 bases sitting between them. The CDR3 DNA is TGTGCCAGCCAGGCGAACACTGAAGCTTTCTTT. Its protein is CASQANTEAFF.

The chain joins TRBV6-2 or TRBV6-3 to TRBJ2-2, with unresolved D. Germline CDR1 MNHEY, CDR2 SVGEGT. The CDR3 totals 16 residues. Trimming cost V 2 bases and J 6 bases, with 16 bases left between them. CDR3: CASSYNPASRPGELFF. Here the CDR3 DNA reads TGTGCCAGCAGTTACAACCCCGCGTCACGCCCCGGGGAGCTGTTTTTT.

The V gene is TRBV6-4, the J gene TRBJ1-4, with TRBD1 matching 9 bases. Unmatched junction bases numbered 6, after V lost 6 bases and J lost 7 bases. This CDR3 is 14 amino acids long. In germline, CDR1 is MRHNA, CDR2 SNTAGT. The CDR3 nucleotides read TGTGCCAGCAGGCCGGGACAGGGTGGTGAAAAACTGTTTTTT. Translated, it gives CASRPGQGGEKLFF.

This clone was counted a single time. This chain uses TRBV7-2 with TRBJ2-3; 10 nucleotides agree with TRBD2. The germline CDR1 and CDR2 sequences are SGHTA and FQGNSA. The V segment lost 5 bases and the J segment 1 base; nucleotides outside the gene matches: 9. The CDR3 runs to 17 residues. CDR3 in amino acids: CASSPGVLAGGTDTQYF. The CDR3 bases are TGTGCCAGCAGCCCGGGGGTCCTAGCGGGGGGCACAGATACGCAGTATTTT. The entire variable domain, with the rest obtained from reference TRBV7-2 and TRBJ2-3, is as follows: GAGVSQSPSNKVTEKGKDVELRCDPISGHTALYWYRQSLGQGLEFLIYFQGNSAPDKSGLPSDRFSAERTGGSVSTLTIQRTQQEDSAVYLCASSPGVLAGGTDTQYFGPGTRLTVL.

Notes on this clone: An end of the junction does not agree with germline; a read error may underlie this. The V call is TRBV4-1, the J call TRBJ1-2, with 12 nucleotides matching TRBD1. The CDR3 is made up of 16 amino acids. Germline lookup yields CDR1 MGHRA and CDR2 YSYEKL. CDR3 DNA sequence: TGCGCCCGCAGCCGACTACCGGGACAGGGGGCTCTTGGCTACACCTTC. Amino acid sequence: CARSRLPGQGALGYTF.

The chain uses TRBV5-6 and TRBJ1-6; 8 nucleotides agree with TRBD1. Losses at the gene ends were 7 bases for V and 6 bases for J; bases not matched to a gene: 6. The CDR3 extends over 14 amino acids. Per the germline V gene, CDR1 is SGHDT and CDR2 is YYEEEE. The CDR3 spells CASCQGARNSPLHF. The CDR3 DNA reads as TGTGCCAGCTGCCAGGGGGCGCGTAATTCACCCCTCCACTTT.

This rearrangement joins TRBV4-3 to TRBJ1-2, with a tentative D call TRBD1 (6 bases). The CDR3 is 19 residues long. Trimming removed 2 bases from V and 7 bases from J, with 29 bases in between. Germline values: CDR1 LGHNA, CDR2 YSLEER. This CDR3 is CASSQRRIQGSSHSSGYTF. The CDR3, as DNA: TGCGCCAGCAGCCAAAGAAGGATTCAGGGGTCTTCTCACTCCTCTGGCTACACCTTC.

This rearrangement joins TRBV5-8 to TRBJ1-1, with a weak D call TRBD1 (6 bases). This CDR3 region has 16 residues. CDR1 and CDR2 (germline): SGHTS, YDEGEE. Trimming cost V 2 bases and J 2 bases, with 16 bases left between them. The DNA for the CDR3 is TGTGCCAGCAGCTTTCCCCGGGGAGGGGGAAACACTGAAGCTTTCTTT. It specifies CASSFPRGGGNTEAFF.

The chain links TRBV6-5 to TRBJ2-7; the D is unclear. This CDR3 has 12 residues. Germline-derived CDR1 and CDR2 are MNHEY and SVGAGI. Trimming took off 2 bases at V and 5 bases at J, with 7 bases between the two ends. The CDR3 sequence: CASSYSLHEQYF. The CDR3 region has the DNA TGTGCCAGCAGTTACAGCCTCCACGAGCAGTACTTC.

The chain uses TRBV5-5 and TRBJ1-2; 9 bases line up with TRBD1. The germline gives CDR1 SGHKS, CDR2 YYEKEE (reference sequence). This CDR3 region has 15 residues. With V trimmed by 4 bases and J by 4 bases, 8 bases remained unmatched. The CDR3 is CASSATQGQGYGYTF. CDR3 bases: TGTGCCAGCAGCGCTACCCAGGGACAGGGCTATGGCTACACCTTC.

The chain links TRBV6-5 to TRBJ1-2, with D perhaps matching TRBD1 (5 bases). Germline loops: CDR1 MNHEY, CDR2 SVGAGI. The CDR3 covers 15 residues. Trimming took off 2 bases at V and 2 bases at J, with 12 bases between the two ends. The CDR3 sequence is CASSYRRGGNYGYTF. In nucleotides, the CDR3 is TGTGCCAGCAGTTACCGGCGGGGCGGAAACTATGGCTACACCTTC.

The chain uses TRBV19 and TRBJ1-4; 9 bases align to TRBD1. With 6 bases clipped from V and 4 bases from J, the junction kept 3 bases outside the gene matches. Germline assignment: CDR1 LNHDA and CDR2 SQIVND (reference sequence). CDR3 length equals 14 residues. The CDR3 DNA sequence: TGTGCCAGTAGGGACAGGGGCGGTAATGAAAAACTGTTTTTT. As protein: CASRDRGGNEKLFF.